This T cell receptor (beta chain) was sequenced in a study of T cell responses to AZD1222 COVID-19 vaccine. The data were produced by immunoSEQ multiplex PCR, yet TCRdb's version contains in-frame clones alone and is incomplete. Of approximately 110,000 clones listed, roughly 90% are singletons. Germline V gene sequence: CDR1 SGHTA, CDR2 FQGNSA. CDR3 length: 15 amino acids. V shed 4 bases and J shed 0 bases, with 11 bases lying between them. Sequences were derived from peripheral blood, sampled on day 0 of AZD1222 vaccination. The V call is TRBV7-2, the J call TRBJ2-3; TRBD2 might be the D (5 bases). This TCR came from an adult in good health. In DNA form, the CDR3 reads TGTGCCAGCAGCTACCCCAGGACTAGCACAGATACGCAGTATTTT. As protein: CASSYPRTSTDTQYF.